These 32 T cell receptor beta chains originate from one sample sequenced in a study of technical replicates of blood from a few donors. Clones were read by immunoSEQ multiplex PCR, and TCRdb kept only the in-frame ones, dropping some. The repertoire includes 65,000 to 95,000 clones, about 97% of them detected once, and approximately 0.18% sits in the top ten. Sample: T cells isolated from PBMCs. These receptor sequences come from a human donor in good health.

The J gene is TRBJ1-2, the V gene TRBV10-1; 12 bases agree with TRBD1. Germline V gene data show CDR1 as WNHNN and CDR2 as SYGVQD (reference sequence). The CDR3 is 16 residues long. V gave up 5 bases and J gave up 6 bases; unmatched junction bases: 10. The CDR3: CASSYLRDRGPDGYTF. The CDR3 DNA is TGCGCCAGCAGTTATCTACGGGACAGGGGGCCGGATGGCTACACCTTC.

CDR3 DNA: TGTGCCAGTAGTAGTCGAGGACAAGGGTCAGAGACCCAGTACTTC. Its translation is CASSSRGQGSETQYF. The chain joins TRBV19 to TRBJ2-5, with D possibly being TRBD1 (5 bases). Trimming left V 4 bases short and J 4 bases short, with 16 bases between. The CDR3 is made up of 15 amino acids. Germline V gene data show CDR1 as LNHDA and CDR2 as SQIVND (reference sequence).

V gene TRBV18 combines with J gene TRBJ2-5; D call uncertain. The CDR3 has 12 residues. With 1 base removed from V and 3 bases from J, the gap between germline ends came to 3 bases. Germline lookup yields CDR1 KGHSH and CDR2 LQKENI. The CDR3 nucleotides read TGTGCCAGCTCACCACTCGAAGAGACCCAGTACTTC. Translating gives CASSPLEETQYF.

V and J are TRBV7-6 and TRBJ2-1; a weak D match, TRBD2 (5 bases). V was pared by 3 bases and J by 7 bases, with 13 bases between. CDR1 is SGHVS, CDR2 FNYEAQ, per germline. The CDR3 is made up of 14 amino acids. DNA for the CDR3: TGTGCCAGCAGCTTGGGCAGAGGAGGAAATGAGCAGTTCTTC. It yields the protein CASSLGRGGNEQFF.

The CDR3 protein is CASSLARENYGYTF. The CDR3 DNA reads as TGTGCCAGCAGTTTGGCCAGGGAAAACTATGGCTACACCTTC. The chain carries TRBV6-5 and TRBJ1-2, with D possibly TRBD1 on 5 matching bases. This CDR3 is 14 amino acids long. The germline V gene encodes CDR1 MNHEY and CDR2 SVGAGI. Trimming pared 4 bases from V and 2 bases from J, leaving 11 bases between.

The V call is TRBV4-1, the J call TRBJ2-3; the D gene is possibly TRBD2 (6 bases). Looked up from germline, CDR1 is MGHRA and CDR2 is YSYEKL. The CDR3 is 15 residues long. The ends were cut back, 2 bases at V and 3 bases at J, with 12 bases in the middle. Here the CDR3 reads CASSQLGLFTDTQYF. The CDR3 coding sequence is TGCGCCAGCAGCCAACTGGGACTCTTTACAGATACGCAGTATTTT.

V gene TRBV4-1 combines with J gene TRBJ2-3, with D perhaps matching TRBD1 (5 bases). This CDR3 region has 16 residues. V lost 1 base to trimming and J lost 5 bases, with 16 bases between them. The germline gives CDR1 MGHRA, CDR2 YSYEKL. CDR3 nucleotides: TGCGCCAGCAGCCAAGTCGCGACAGTGGGCGAAGATACGCAGTATTTT. Amino acids: CASSQVATVGEDTQYF.

The chain employs TRBV28 and TRBJ2-4, with D possibly being TRBD2 (6 bases). CDR3 length: 11 residues. Germline V gene data show CDR1 as MDHEN and CDR2 as SYDVKM. The germline V and J ends were trimmed by 4 bases and 11 bases, with 9 bases remaining between them. CDR3 nucleotides: TGTGCCAGCAGTTACGGGGAGGTTCAGTACTTC. Protein product: CASSYGEVQYF.

The V and J genes are TRBV29-1 and TRBJ2-1, with unresolved D. The CDR3 totals 12 residues. CDR1 is SQVTM and CDR2 is ANQGSEA in the germline V gene. The ends were cut back, 4 bases at V and 4 bases at J, with 8 bases in the middle. CDR3 DNA: TGCAGCGTTGGCCAGGCTTACAATGAGCAGTTCTTC. Its translation is CSVGQAYNEQFF.

V usage is TRBV29-1 and J usage is TRBJ2-7; TRBD2 is a possible D gene (5 bases). The CDR3 consists of 15 residues. Germline CDR1 SQVTM, CDR2 ANQGSEA. Trimming shortened V by 1 base and J by 5 bases, and 18 bases separated the two germline ends. CDR3 sequence (DNA): TGCAGCGTTGAAGCGGGGTTGGGGTCGAAAAACGAGCAGTACTTC. Encoded protein: CSVEAGLGSKNEQYF.

The chain employs TRBV28 and TRBJ2-2; tentatively, D is TRBD2 (5 bases). Per germline, CDR1 MDHEN and CDR2 SYDVKM. The CDR3 contains 15 residues. The V and J ends lost 3 bases and 5 bases respectively, with 13 bases between them. For the CDR3, the DNA is TGTGCCAGCAGTTTCTTAGTAGGGAGAACCGGGGAGCTGTTTTTT. Its translation is CASSFLVGRTGELFF. Supplemented by reference TRBV28 and TRBJ2-2, the full variable domain reads DVKVTQSSRYLVKRTGEKVFLECVQDMDHENMFWYRQDPGLGLRLIYFSYDVKMKEKGDIPEGYSVSREKKERFSLILESASTNQTSMYLCASSFLVGRTGELFFGEGSRLTVL.

The V gene is TRBV5-4, the J gene TRBJ1-2; 7 bases align to TRBD1. This CDR3 contains 17 residues. V lost 3 bases, J lost 8 bases, and 19 bases stayed unmatched. CDR1 and CDR2 from the germline V gene are SGHNT and YYREEE (reference sequence). CDR3 bases: TGTGCCAGCAGCTGGGGACAGAATACGGGCAGGGAGGAAGGCTACACCTTC. It yields the protein CASSWGQNTGREEGYTF.

V usage is TRBV5-1 and J usage is TRBJ2-7, with TRBD1 matching over 7 bases. The CDR3 runs 14 residues. Germline lookup yields CDR1 SGHRS and CDR2 YFSETQ. The trim removed 7 bases at V and 2 bases at J, leaving 9 bases unmatched. The CDR3 here is CASSPRDSAYEQYF. The CDR3 DNA reads TGCGCCAGCTCGCCCCGGGACAGTGCCTACGAGCAGTACTTC.

The chain combines TRBV10-3 with TRBJ1-1, with 8 bases matching TRBD1. CDR3 length equals 14 residues. Germline V CDR1 and CDR2: ENHRY, SYGVKD. The junction had 4 bases not matched to a gene; V was cut back by 6 bases and J by 1 base. CDR3 coding DNA: TGTGCCATCAGGACAGGGGCTGGGAACACTGAAGCTTTCTTT. Translating gives CAIRTGAGNTEAFF.

V gene TRBV7-2 combines with J gene TRBJ2-7, with TRBD2 identical over 14 bases. The length of the CDR3 is 14 residues. Unmatched junction bases numbered 5, after V lost 6 bases and J lost 7 bases. In germline, CDR1 is SGHTA, CDR2 FQGNSA. The CDR3 sequence: CASRWTSGRREQYF. The CDR3 nucleotides read TGTGCCAGCAGATGGACTAGCGGGAGGCGTGAGCAGTACTTC.

This chain links TRBV6-5 with TRBJ2-2, with 7 positions matching TRBD1. This CDR3 contains 16 residues. The junction had 8 bases not matched to a gene; V was cut back by 2 bases and J by 5 bases. The V gene's germline CDR1 is MNHEY and CDR2 SVGAGI. CDR3 nucleotides: TGTGCCAGCAGTTACCAAGAGACAGGGCGGACCGGGGAGCTGTTTTTT. It yields the protein CASSYQETGRTGELFF.

The rearrangement links TRBV28 to TRBJ2-1, with D possibly matching TRBD2 (6 bases). V lost 3 bases, J lost 9 bases, and 15 bases lay in between. Germline V CDR1 and CDR2: MDHEN, SYDVKM. The CDR3 has 14 amino acids. The CDR3 DNA follows: TGTGCCAGCAGTTTGCGGGGTAGATATAGTGAGCAGTTCTTC. It yields the protein CASSLRGRYSEQFF.

The gene calls are TRBV7-2 and TRBJ2-3; 7 nucleotides align to TRBD2. V lost 2 bases, J lost 0 bases, and 5 bases stayed unmatched. Germline V gene lookup returns CDR1 SGHTA and CDR2 FQGNSA. The CDR3 contains 16 residues. The chain's CDR3 is CASSLIPAGSTDTQYF. The CDR3 bases are TGTGCCAGCAGCTTAATTCCAGCGGGGAGCACAGATACGCAGTATTTT. Variable domain in full (rest from reference TRBV7-2 and TRBJ2-3): GAGVSQSPSNKVTEKGKDVELRCDPISGHTALYWYRQSLGQGLEFLIYFQGNSAPDKSGLPSDRFSAERTGGSVSTLTIQRTQQEDSAVYLCASSLIPAGSTDTQYFGPGTRLTVL.

The V call is TRBV30, the J call TRBJ2-1, with TRBD1 as a possible D gene (6 bases). V lost 3 bases, J lost 9 bases, and 12 bases lay in between. CDR3 size: 12 residues. The germline V gene has CDR1 GTSNPN and CDR2 SVGIG (reference sequence). The CDR3 sequence is CAWREGGREQFF. DNA of the CDR3: TGTGCCTGGAGAGAAGGGGGTCGTGAGCAGTTCTTC.

The chain employs TRBV9 and TRBJ2-2; a possible D gene is TRBD2 (6 bases). The V end was cut by 0 bases, the J end by 6 bases, with 15 bases between. CDR3 length: 16 residues. The V gene's germline CDR1 is SGDLS and CDR2 YYNGEE. Written as DNA, the CDR3 is TGTGCCAGCAGCGTAGGGAGACTAGTGGTCTCCGGGGAGCTGTTTTTT. It is translated as CASSVGRLVVSGELFF. The variable domain in full, completed from reference TRBV9 and TRBJ2-2, reads DSGVTQTPKHLITATGQRVTLRCSPRSGDLSVYWYQQSLDQGLQFLIQYYNGEERAKGNILERFSAQQFPDLHSELNLSSLELGDSALYFCASSVGRLVVSGELFFGEGSRLTVL.

CDR3 in amino acids: CASSMTGAGSPLHF. For the CDR3, the DNA is TGTGCCAGCAGTATGACAGGGGCTGGTTCACCCCTCCACTTT. The chain has TRBV5-6 and TRBJ1-6; TRBD1 matches at 8 bases. This CDR3 is built from 14 residues. The V and J ends lost 5 bases and 9 bases, in that order; junction bases with no gene match: 7. CDR1 is SGHDT and CDR2 is YYEEEE in the germline V gene.

The rearrangement joins TRBV9 to TRBJ2-5, with D maybe TRBD2 (6 bases). The CDR3 is 15 amino acids. Trimming shortened V by 4 bases and J by 5 bases, and 18 bases separated the two germline ends. Germline CDR1 SGDLS, CDR2 YYNGEE. The DNA for the CDR3 is TGTGCCAGCAGCTCAAGGGGACTCTCAGGGGAGACCCAGTACTTC. This gives the protein CASSSRGLSGETQYF.

The rearrangement joins TRBV7-3 to TRBJ1-1; possibly TRBD1 for D (5 bases). CDR1 and CDR2 from the germline V gene are SGHTA and FQGTGA. The CDR3 runs 14 residues. Trimming shortened V by 3 bases and J by 1 base, and 9 bases separated the two germline ends. The CDR3 here is CASSLGTGNTEAFF. CDR3 nucleotide sequence: TGTGCCAGCAGCTTGGGCACAGGGAACACTGAAGCTTTCTTT.

In DNA form, the CDR3 reads TGTGCCAGCAGCTTAGCCCGACGGGTCACTGAAGCTTTCTTT. This gives the protein CASSLARRVTEAFF. J is TRBJ1-1 and V is TRBV11-2; D uncertain. The CDR3 is 14 amino acids. Looked up from germline, CDR1 is SGHAT and CDR2 is FQNNGV. V lost 1 base and J lost 4, with 10 bases in between.

This chain connects TRBV6-1 to TRBJ2-1, with 7 nucleotides matching TRBD1. The CDR3 covers 14 residues. CDR1 is MNHNS, CDR2 SASEGT, per germline. The V segment lost 4 bases and the J segment 5 bases; nucleotides outside the gene matches: 5. The DNA of the CDR3 is TGTGCCAGCAGTGGACAGGGCCCGCACAATGAGCAGTTCTTC. This gives the protein CASSGQGPHNEQFF.

The genes are TRBV6-1 and TRBJ2-7, with 11 bases that match TRBD2. V gave up 8 bases and J gave up 6 bases; unmatched junction bases: 9. CDR3 length: 14 amino acids. In germline, CDR1 is MNHNS, CDR2 SASEGT. The CDR3 DNA is TGTGCCAGCTGGGATAGCGGGAGGGCCCCCGAGCAGTACTTC. It encodes CASWDSGRAPEQYF.

The gene calls are TRBV27 and TRBJ2-7; perhaps TRBD2 as D (6 bases). CDR3 size: 17 residues. Per the germline V gene, CDR1 is MNHEY and CDR2 is SMNVEV (reference sequence). V lost 5 bases to trimming and J lost 3 bases, with 23 bases between them. CDR3 coding DNA: TGTGCCAGCAGTCTACTTGGGACTGGCGCATACCTCTACGAGCAGTACTTC. Translating gives CASSLLGTGAYLYEQYF.

The chain carries TRBV29-1 and TRBJ2-1, with 10 positions matching TRBD2. This CDR3 contains 15 residues. CDR1 is SQVTM, CDR2 ANQGSEA, per germline. The J segment lost 6 bases and the V segment lost 5 bases, leaving 10 bases of the junction unmatched. Here the CDR3 DNA reads TGCAGCGTTAGCGGGAGGGCCCCGATTTTCAATGAGCAGTTCTTC. Translated, it gives CSVSGRAPIFNEQFF.

V is TRBV10-1 and J is TRBJ2-1; TRBD2 matches 7 bases. The CDR3 has 15 residues. Looked up from germline, CDR1 is WNHNN and CDR2 is SYGVQD (reference sequence). J lost 2 bases, V lost 6 bases, and 7 bases had no gene match. DNA of the CDR3: TGCGCCAGCAGCGCAAGCGGGGTAACCTACAATGAGCAGTTCTTC. It codes for CASSASGVTYNEQFF.

The chain combines TRBV7-6 with TRBJ1-6; 8 bases line up with TRBD1. This CDR3 has 13 amino acids. Germline V CDR1 and CDR2: SGHVS, FNYEAQ. J lost 6 bases, V lost 5 bases, and 0 bases had no gene match. The CDR3 sequence: CASSTGGNSPLHF. The CDR3, as DNA: TGTGCCAGCAGCACAGGGGGTAATTCACCCCTCCACTTT.

The chain employs TRBV30 and TRBJ1-1; possibly TRBD1 for D (5 bases). Trimming took 0 bases from V and 7 from J, leaving 6 bases between them. This CDR3 has 11 residues. The germline V gene has CDR1 GTSNPN and CDR2 SVGIG (reference sequence). CDR3 region: CAWSVQGEAFF. The CDR3 nucleotides read TGTGCCTGGAGTGTCCAGGGTGAAGCTTTCTTT.

This clone has a single count. One junction end does not reproduce the germline sequence, and a read error may be involved. The rearrangement links TRBV11-1 to TRBJ2-5; 9 nucleotides line up with TRBD2. CDR1 and CDR2 from the germline V gene are SGHAT and FQDESV (reference sequence). The CDR3 covers 16 residues. CDR3 nucleotides: TGTGCCAGCAGCTTAGTTCCTAGCGGGACCCAAGTGACCCAGTACTTC. Its translation: CASSLVPSGTQVTQYF.